This T cell receptor beta chain was identified during a study of cytomegalovirus exposure and HLA in healthy donors. Overall study findings and caveats: Accounts indicate the classifier identified cytomegalovirus status with strong specificity and sensitivity. TCR beta V- and J-gene trimming, according to a later analysis, was linked to a missense DCLRE1C variant. The study dropped some indistinguishable V segments, TRBV6-2 and TRBV6-3 among them.

The study ran its PCR with 60 Vbeta and 13 Jbeta primers. Sequencing used immunoSEQ multiplex PCR; TCRdb keeps in-frame clones, though not all of them. The table lists 150,000 to 180,000 clones, about 85% of them singletons. Trimming at V came to 5 bases and at J to 1 base, leaving 2 bases not matched to a gene. CDR1 is MNHNS, CDR2 SASEGT, per germline. The CDR3 sequence is 14 residues long. For this clone: Its specificity is unknown.

This clonotype originated in a man under 40 in good health and CMV-seropositive. Sequencing was carried out using PBMCs. This chain links TRBV6-1 with TRBJ1-2; TRBD1 matches 9 bases. DNA of the CDR3: TGTGCCAGCAGTTCGGACAGGGGTAACTATGGCTACACCTTC. This gives the protein CASSSDRGNYGYTF.